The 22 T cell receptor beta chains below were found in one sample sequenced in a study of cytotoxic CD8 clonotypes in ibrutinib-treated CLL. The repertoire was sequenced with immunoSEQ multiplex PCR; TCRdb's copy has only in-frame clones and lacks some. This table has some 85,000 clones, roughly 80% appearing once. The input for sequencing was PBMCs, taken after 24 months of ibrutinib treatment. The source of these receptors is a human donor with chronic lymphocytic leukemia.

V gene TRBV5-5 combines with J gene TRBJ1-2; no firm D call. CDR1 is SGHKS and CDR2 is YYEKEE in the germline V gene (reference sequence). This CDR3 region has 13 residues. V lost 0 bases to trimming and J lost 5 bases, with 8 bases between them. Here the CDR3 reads CASSLVAGYGYTF. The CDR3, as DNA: TGTGCCAGCAGCTTGGTAGCAGGATATGGCTACACCTTC.

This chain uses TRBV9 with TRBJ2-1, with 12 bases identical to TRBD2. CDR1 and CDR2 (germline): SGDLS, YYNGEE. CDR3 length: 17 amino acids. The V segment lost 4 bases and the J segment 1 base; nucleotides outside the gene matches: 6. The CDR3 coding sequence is TGTGCCAGCAGCCCTCCTAGCGGGAGGGGATCCTACAATGAGCAGTTCTTC. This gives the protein CASSPPSGRGSYNEQFF.

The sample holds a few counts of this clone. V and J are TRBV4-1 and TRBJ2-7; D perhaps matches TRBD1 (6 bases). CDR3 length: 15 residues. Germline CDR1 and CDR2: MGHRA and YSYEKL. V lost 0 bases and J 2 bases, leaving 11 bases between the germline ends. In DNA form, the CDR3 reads TGCGCCAGCAGCCAAGAATCAACAGGGCCCTACGAGCAGTACTTC. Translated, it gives CASSQESTGPYEQYF.

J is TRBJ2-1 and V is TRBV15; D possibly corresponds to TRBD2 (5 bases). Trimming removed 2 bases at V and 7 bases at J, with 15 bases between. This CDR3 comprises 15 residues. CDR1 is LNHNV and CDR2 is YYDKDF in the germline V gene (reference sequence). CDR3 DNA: TGTGCCACCAGCAGAACCGGGAACAGCAGGAATGAGCAGTTCTTC. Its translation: CATSRTGNSRNEQFF.

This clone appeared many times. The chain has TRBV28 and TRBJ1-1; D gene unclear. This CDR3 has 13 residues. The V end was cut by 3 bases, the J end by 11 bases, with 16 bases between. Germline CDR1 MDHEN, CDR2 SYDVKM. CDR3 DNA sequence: TGTGCCAGCAGTTTCACGACGGGTTCTAGGGCTTTCTTT. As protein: CASSFTTGSRAFF.

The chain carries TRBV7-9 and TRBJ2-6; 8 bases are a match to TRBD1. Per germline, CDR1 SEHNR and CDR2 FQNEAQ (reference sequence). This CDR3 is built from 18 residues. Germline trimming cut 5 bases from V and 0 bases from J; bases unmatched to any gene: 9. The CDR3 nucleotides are TGTGCCAGCAGCCGGGCCGGGACAGGAACCTCTGGGGCCAACGTCCTGACTTTC. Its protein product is CASSRAGTGTSGANVLTF. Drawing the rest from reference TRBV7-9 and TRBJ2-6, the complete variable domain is DTGVSQNPRHKITKRGQNVTFRCDPISEHNRLYWYRQTLGQGPEFLTYFQNEAQLEKSRLLSDRFSAERPKGSFSTLEIQRTEQGDSAMYLCASSRAGTGTSGANVLTFGAGSRLTVL.

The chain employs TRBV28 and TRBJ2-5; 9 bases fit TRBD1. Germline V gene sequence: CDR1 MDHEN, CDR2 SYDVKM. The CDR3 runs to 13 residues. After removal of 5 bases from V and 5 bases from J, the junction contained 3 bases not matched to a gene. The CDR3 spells CASSHRGRETQYF. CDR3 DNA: TGTGCCAGCAGTCACAGGGGGCGGGAGACCCAGTACTTC.

CDR3: CASSTLFGGRAPYNEQFF. CDR3 nucleotides: TGTGCCAGTAGTACCCTCTTTGGCGGGAGGGCCCCCTACAATGAGCAGTTCTTC. The chain couples TRBV19 to TRBJ2-1, with 9 bases identical to TRBD2. CDR1 LNHDA and CDR2 SQIVND come from the germline V gene (reference sequence). The J segment lost 2 bases and the V segment lost 4 bases, leaving 12 bases of the junction unmatched. This CDR3 is built from 18 residues.

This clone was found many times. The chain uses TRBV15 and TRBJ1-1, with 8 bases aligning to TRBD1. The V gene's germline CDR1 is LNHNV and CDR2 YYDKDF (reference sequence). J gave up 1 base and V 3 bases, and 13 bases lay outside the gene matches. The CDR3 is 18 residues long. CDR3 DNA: TGTGCCACCAGCAGGCCGGGGCAGGGGGCGCTTAGGAACACTGAAGCTTTCTTT. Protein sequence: CATSRPGQGALRNTEAFF.

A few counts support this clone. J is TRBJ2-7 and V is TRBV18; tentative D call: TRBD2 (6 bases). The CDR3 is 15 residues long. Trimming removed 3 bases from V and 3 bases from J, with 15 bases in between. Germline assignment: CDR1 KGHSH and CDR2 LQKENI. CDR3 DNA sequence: TGTGCCAGCTCACCCAGACTAGGGTGGGTCTACGAGCAGTACTTC. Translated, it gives CASSPRLGWVYEQYF.

DNA of the CDR3: TGTGCCAGCAGTGACGAGTCGGGGAACACTGAAGCTTTCTTT. This translates into CASSDESGNTEAFF. The V call is TRBV2, the J call TRBJ1-1; no firm D call. CDR1 SNHLY and CDR2 FYNNEI come from the germline V gene. Trimming pared 3 bases from V and 1 base from J, leaving 9 bases between. This CDR3 region has 14 residues. The full variable domain, its missing parts supplied by reference TRBV2 and TRBJ1-1, is EPEVTQTPSHQVTQMGQEVILRCVPISNHLYFYWYRQILGQKVEFLVSFYNNEISEKSEIFDDQFSVERPDGSNFTLKIRSTKLEDSAMYFCASSDESGNTEAFFGQGTRLTVV.

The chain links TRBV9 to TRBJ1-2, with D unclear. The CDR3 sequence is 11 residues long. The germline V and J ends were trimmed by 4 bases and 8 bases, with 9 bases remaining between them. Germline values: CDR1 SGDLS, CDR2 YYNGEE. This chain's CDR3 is CASSNSWGYTF. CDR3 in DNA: TGTGCCAGCAGCAACTCGTGGGGCTACACCTTC.

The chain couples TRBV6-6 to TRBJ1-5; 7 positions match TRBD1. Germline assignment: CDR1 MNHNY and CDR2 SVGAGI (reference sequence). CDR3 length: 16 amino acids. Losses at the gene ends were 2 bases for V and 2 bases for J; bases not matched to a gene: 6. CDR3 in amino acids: CASSYVSGGGNQPQHF. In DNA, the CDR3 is TGTGCCAGCAGTTACGTCTCAGGGGGTGGCAATCAGCCCCAGCATTTT.

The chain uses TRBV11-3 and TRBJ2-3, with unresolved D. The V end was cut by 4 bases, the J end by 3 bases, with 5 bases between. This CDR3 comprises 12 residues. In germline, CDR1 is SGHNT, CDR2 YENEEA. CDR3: CASSWSTDTQYF. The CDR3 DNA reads TGTGCCAGCAGCTGGTCGACAGATACGCAGTATTTT.

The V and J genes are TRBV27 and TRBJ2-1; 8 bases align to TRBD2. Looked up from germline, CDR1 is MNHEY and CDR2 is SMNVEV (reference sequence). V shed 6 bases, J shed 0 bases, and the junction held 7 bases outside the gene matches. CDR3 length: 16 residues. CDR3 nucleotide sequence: TGTGCCAGCAGGGCGGGAGGCCCCAGCTCCTACAATGAGCAGTTCTTC. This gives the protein CASRAGGPSSYNEQFF.

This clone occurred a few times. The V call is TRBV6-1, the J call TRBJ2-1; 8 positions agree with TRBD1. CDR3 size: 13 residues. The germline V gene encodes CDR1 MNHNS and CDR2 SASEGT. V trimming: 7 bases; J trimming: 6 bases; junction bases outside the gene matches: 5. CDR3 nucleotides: TGTGCCAGCACCGGGGACAGGAGCAATGAGCAGTTCTTC. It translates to CASTGDRSNEQFF.

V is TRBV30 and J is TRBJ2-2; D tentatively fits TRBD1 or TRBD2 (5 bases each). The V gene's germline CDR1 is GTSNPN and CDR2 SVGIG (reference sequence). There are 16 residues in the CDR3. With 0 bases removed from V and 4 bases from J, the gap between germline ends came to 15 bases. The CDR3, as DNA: TGTGCCTGGAGTGTACTGGGGCTAGCTTTCACCGGGGAGCTGTTTTTT. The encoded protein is CAWSVLGLAFTGELFF.

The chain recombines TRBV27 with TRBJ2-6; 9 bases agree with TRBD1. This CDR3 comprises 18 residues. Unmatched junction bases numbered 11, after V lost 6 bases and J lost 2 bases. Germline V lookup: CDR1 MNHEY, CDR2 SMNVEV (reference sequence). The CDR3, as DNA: TGTGCCAGCAGATCTTCCGGGACAGGGAGACCTGGGGCCAACGTCCTGACTTTC. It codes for CASRSSGTGRPGANVLTF. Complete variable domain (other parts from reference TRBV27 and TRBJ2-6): EAQVTQNPRYLITVTGKKLTVTCSQNMNHEYMSWYRQDPGLGLRQIYYSMNVEVTDKGDVPEGYKVSRKEKRNFPLILESPSPNQTSLYFCASRSSGTGRPGANVLTFGAGSRLTVL.

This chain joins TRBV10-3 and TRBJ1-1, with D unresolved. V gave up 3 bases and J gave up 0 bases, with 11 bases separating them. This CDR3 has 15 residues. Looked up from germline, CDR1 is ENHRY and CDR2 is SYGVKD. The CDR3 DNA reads TGTGCCATCAGTGAAAACGGCTTTATGAACACTGAAGCTTTCTTT. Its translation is CAISENGFMNTEAFF.

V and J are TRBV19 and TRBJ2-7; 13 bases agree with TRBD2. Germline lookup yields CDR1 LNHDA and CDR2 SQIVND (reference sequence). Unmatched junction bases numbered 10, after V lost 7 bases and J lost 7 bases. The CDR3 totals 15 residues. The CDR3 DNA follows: TGTGCCAGTAAGCCACTAGCGGGAGGGCCGGGGGAGCAGTACTTC. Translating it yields CASKPLAGGPGEQYF.

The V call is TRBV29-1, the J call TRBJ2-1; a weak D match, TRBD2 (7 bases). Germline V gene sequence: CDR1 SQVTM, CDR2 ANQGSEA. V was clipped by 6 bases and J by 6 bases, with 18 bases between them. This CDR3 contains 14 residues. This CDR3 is CSVAYRGGTNEQFF. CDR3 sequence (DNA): TGCAGCGTCGCGTATCGCGGGGGCACCAATGAGCAGTTCTTC.

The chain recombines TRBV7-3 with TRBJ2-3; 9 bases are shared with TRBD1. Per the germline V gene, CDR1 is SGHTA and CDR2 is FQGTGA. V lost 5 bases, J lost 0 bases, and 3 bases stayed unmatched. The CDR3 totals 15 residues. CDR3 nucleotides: TGTGCCAGCAGCCCGGGGACAGGGAGCACAGATACGCAGTATTTT. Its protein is CASSPGTGSTDTQYF. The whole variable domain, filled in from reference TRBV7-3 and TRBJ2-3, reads GAGVSQTPSNKVTEKGKYVELRCDPISGHTALYWYRQSLGQGPEFLIYFQGTGAADDSGLPNDRFFAVRPEGSVSTLKIQRTERGDSAVYLCASSPGTGSTDTQYFGPGTRLTVL.